Below, 23 T cell receptor beta chains from the same sample are listed, as sequenced in a study of tumor and adjacent non-tumor tissue in lung cancer (dated by TCRdb to 2016 to 2019). RNA was isolated from bulk, unsorted tissue, and RNA quality was assessed with a NanoDrop ND-1000 and an Agilent 2100. Distant non-tumor tissue taken more than 3 cm from the tumor edge was used as the normal lung sample. Libraries were built with multiplex PCR. Instrument used: Illumina HiSeq 2500. TCRbeta libraries were built by three rounds of nested PCR using primers (Table S4), following protocols modified from ARM-PCR. Through fastp at Q25 and MiXCR, TCRdb rebuilt clones from the public reads, retaining in-frame beta chains. Under each unique CDR3 protein, matching rows form one entry showing the most common genes and DNA. The sample table records 90,000 to 110,000 distinct CDR3 sequences; 60% to 65% of these occur just once. The ten largest clones represent under 20% of the sample.

Material: distant non-tumor lung tissue. The receptors shown here come from a man in his fifties or sixties with non-small cell lung cancer.

Turning to this clonotype: Relative to the germline gene, one junction end is altered; a read error may explain this. This rearrangement joins TRBV12-3 or TRBV12-4 to TRBJ2-3; D is unclear. The CDR3 is made up of 12 amino acids. The CDR3 region is CANSQSTDAQYF. In nucleotides, the CDR3 is TGTGCCAACAGCCAAAGCACAGATGCGCAGTATTTT.

The chain is built from TRBV28 and TRBJ1-2; 7 nucleotides line up with TRBD1. Per germline, CDR1 MDHEN and CDR2 SYDVKM. With V trimmed by 6 bases and J by 6 bases, 10 bases remained unmatched. The CDR3 loop spans 14 amino acids. Written as DNA, the CDR3 is TGTGCCAGCAGGGGACAGAGCCCCCTACATGGCTACACCTTC. Protein: CASRGQSPLHGYTF.

This clonotype was counted ten times or more. The V gene is TRBV20-1, the J gene TRBJ2-1, with D maybe TRBD2 (7 bases). This CDR3 is 15 amino acids long. Trimming cost V 5 bases and J 4 bases, with 18 bases left between them. In germline, CDR1 is DFQATT, CDR2 SNEGSKA (reference sequence). As DNA, the CDR3 is TGCAGTGCTGGGGGGGGGCTAGCAGGATACAATGAGCAGTTCTTC. It codes for CSAGGGLAGYNEQFF.

The chain employs TRBV11-3 and TRBJ2-3; 9 bases fit TRBD1. The CDR3 is made up of 16 amino acids. Germline V gene sequence: CDR1 SGHNT, CDR2 YENEEA. The V and J ends lost 1 base and 2 bases, in that order; junction bases with no gene match: 4. CDR3 region: CASSLVWTGDTDTQYF. The CDR3 DNA follows: TGTGCCAGCAGCTTAGTGTGGACAGGGGACACAGATACGCAGTATTTT.

The chain joins TRBV28 to TRBJ2-2; the D gene is possibly TRBD2 (5 bases). V lost 2 bases to trimming and J lost 7 bases, with 20 bases between them. There are 17 residues in the CDR3. CDR1 is MDHEN and CDR2 is SYDVKM in the germline V gene. CDR3 nucleotide sequence: TGTGCCAGCAGTTTAGCCGGGAACATGGGGTACATCGGGGAGCTGTTTTTT. Translating it yields CASSLAGNMGYIGELFF.

A note on this clonotype: Germline is not matched at one junction end, which may reflect a read error. The V call is TRBV5-6, the J call TRBJ2-1; a weak D match, TRBD2 (5 bases). CDR3 size: 13 residues. Germline values: CDR1 SGHDT, CDR2 YYEEEE. The CDR3, as DNA: TGTGCCAGCAGTCGGCAGCGGACCGATGACCAGTTCTTC. Its protein product is CASSRQRTDDQFF. The full variable domain, rest sourced from reference TRBV5-6 and TRBJ2-1, is DAGVTQSPTHLIKTRGQQVTLRCSPKSGHDTVSWYQQALGQGPQFIFQYYEEEERQRGNFPDRFSGHQFPNYSSELNVNALLLGDSALYLCASSRQRTDDQFFGPGTRLTVL.

Points on this clonotype: A junction boundary mismatches the germline segment, possibly from a read error. The V and J genes are TRBV19 and TRBJ1-2, with D uncertain. The CDR3 consists of 16 residues. From germline, CDR1 is LNHDA and CDR2 SQIVND (reference sequence). The chain's CDR3 is CAGSLPDGATPYGYTF. The CDR3 DNA is TGTGCCGGTAGCCTCCCGGATGGCGCCACCCCTTATGGCTACACCTTC. Filled out from reference TRBV19 and TRBJ1-2, the complete variable domain reads DGGITQSPKYLFRKEGQNVTLSCEQNLNHDAMYWYRQDPGQGLRLIYYSQIVNDFQKGDIAEGYSVSREKKESFPLTVTSAQKNPTAFYLCAGSLPDGATPYGYTFGSGTRLTVV.

This clonotype was seen just once. The CDR3 DNA sequence: TGTGCCAGCAGCCCACTACGGTCGGGTCTGTTCTACGAGCAGTACTTC. Protein product: CASSPLRSGLFYEQYF. This chain connects TRBV11-3 to TRBJ2-7; no definite D call. Per germline, CDR1 SGHNT and CDR2 YENEEA. V was pared by 5 bases and J by 3 bases, with 20 bases between. The CDR3 sequence is 16 residues long.

This clonotype was seen at least ten times. The J gene is TRBJ2-3, the V gene TRBV6-2 or TRBV6-3; D possibly corresponds to TRBD1 (5 bases). The V end was cut by 5 bases, the J end by 2 bases, with 11 bases between. The CDR3 sequence is 14 residues long. The germline gives CDR1 MNHEY, CDR2 SVGEGT. The CDR3 region is CASSDSLHTDTQYF. The CDR3 DNA follows: TGTGCCAGCAGTGACAGCCTCCACACAGATACGCAGTATTTT.

In its sample, this clonotype was seen many times. The chain recombines TRBV5-5 with TRBJ2-2, with D hard to call. This CDR3 comprises 13 residues. CDR1 is SGHKS and CDR2 is YYEKEE in the germline V gene (reference sequence). The germline V and J ends were trimmed by 1 base and 3 bases, with 4 bases remaining between them. For the CDR3, the DNA is TGTGCCAGCAGCTTGATCTACACCGGGGAGCTGTTTTTT. This encodes CASSLIYTGELFF.

This clonotype has a count of ten or more. The gene calls are TRBV11-2 and TRBJ2-5; 10 bases fit TRBD2. V trimming: 1 base; J trimming: 5 bases; junction bases outside the gene matches: 7. The CDR3 totals 16 residues. Germline V gene lookup returns CDR1 SGHAT and CDR2 FQNNGV. CDR3 residues: CASSLVASGSSETQYF. Written as DNA, the CDR3 is TGTGCCAGCAGCTTAGTGGCTAGCGGGAGTAGTGAGACCCAGTACTTC. Drawing the rest from reference TRBV11-2 and TRBJ2-5, the complete variable domain is EAGVAQSPRYKIIEKRQSVAFWCNPISGHATLYWYQQILGQGPKLLIQFQNNGVVDDSQLPKDRFSAERLKGVDSTLKIQPAKLEDSAVYLCASSLVASGSSETQYFGPGTRLLVL.

J is TRBJ1-5 and V is TRBV6-1; no clear D. Germline V gene sequence: CDR1 MNHNS, CDR2 SASEGT. CDR3 size: 15 residues. Trimming took 5 bases from V and 2 from J, leaving 13 bases between them. The CDR3 loop reads CASSHPENGNQPQHF. CDR3 nucleotides: TGTGCCAGCAGTCACCCCGAGAACGGCAATCAGCCCCAGCATTTT.

The chain carries TRBV29-1 and TRBJ2-3; no clear D gene. Trimming left V 7 bases short and J 2 bases short, with 16 bases between. This CDR3 is built from 14 residues. The germline gives CDR1 SQVTM, CDR2 ANQGSEA. The CDR3 DNA reads as TGCAGCGCCAACCCAAAAGCAGACACAGATACGCAGTATTTT. As protein: CSANPKADTDTQYF.

Regarding this clonotype: A read error may explain this, as a much larger clone is one base away. The chain uses TRBV10-3 and TRBJ2-1; D might be TRBD2 (5 bases). Trimming took off 10 bases at V and 6 bases at J, with 10 bases between the two ends. The CDR3 has 11 residues. Germline V lookup: CDR1 ENHRY, CDR2 SYGVKD. The CDR3 coding sequence is TGTGCCACTTACCGGGGCAATGAGCAGTTCTTC. It specifies CATYRGNEQFF.

J is TRBJ2-2 and V is TRBV7-8, with D possibly called TRBD1 or TRBD2 (5 bases each). V was trimmed by 9 bases and J by 5 bases, leaving 19 bases between them. The CDR3 loop spans 15 amino acids. The V gene's germline CDR1 is SGHVS and CDR2 FQNEAQ. The CDR3 protein is CARSPGRFDTGELFF. The CDR3 coding sequence is TGTGCCAGGAGCCCGGGACGGTTCGATACCGGGGAGCTGTTTTTT. The variable domain in full, completed from reference TRBV7-8 and TRBJ2-2, reads GAGVSQSPRYKVAKRGQDVALRCDPISGHVSLFWYQQALGQGPEFLTYFQNEAQLDKSGLPSDRFFAERPEGSVSTLKIQRTQQEDSAVYLCARSPGRFDTGELFFGEGSRLTVL.

This clonotype was detected once. No conserved phenylalanine or tryptophan is present at the end of the CDR3, so a read error is the likely explanation. This chain links TRBV14 with TRBJ2-6; D is ambiguous. Deletions cut 1 base from V and 4 bases from J, with 8 bases between. The CDR3 has 15 residues. The germline V gene has CDR1 SGHDN and CDR2 FVKESK. The CDR3 sequence: CASSQAVGGANVLTI. CDR3 DNA: TGTGCCAGCAGCCAAGCCGTAGGCGGGGCCAACGTCCTGACTATC.

V usage is TRBV7-2 and J usage is TRBJ1-5; D gene ambiguous. This CDR3 is built from 13 residues. The germline V gene encodes CDR1 SGHTA and CDR2 FQGNSA. V gave up 1 base and J gave up 6 bases, with 7 bases separating them. The CDR3 loop is CASSLGGAQPQHF. CDR3 bases: TGTGCCAGCAGCTTAGGGGGAGCTCAGCCCCAGCATTTT.

The sample holds many counts of this clonotype. This chain connects TRBV6-1 to TRBJ2-3, with 9 positions matching TRBD1. This CDR3 is built from 15 residues. V lost 4 bases and J lost 4; bases outside the gene matches: 6. Germline V gene data show CDR1 as MNHNS and CDR2 as SASEGT. The CDR3 reads CASSGRDRVPDTQYF. Here the CDR3 DNA reads TGTGCCAGCAGTGGCCGGGACAGGGTGCCAGATACGCAGTATTTT.

For this clonotype: A much bigger clone sits one base away, suggesting this may be a read error. The V call is TRBV20-1, the J call TRBJ1-6, with D hard to call. The CDR3 has 13 residues. Germline V gives CDR1 DFQATT, CDR2 SNEGSKA (reference sequence). The CDR3 reads CGARKTVNSPLHF. CDR3 sequence (DNA): TGCGGTGCTAGAAAGACGGTGAATTCACCCCTCCACTTT.

On this clonotype: Sequence at one end of the junction differs from germline and may be a read error. This rearrangement joins TRBV28 to TRBJ2-3; D gene ambiguous. Germline CDR1 and CDR2: MDHEN and SYDVKM. CDR3 length: 11 residues. The CDR3 DNA is TGTGCCGGCAGTCCGGGCTTCTTGCAGTATTTT. It yields the protein CAGSPGFLQYF. The full variable domain, rest sourced from reference TRBV28 and TRBJ2-3, is DVKVTQSSRYLVKRTGEKVFLECVQDMDHENMFWYRQDPGLGLRLIYFSYDVKMKEKGDIPEGYSVSREKKERFSLILESASTNQTSMYLCAGSPGFLQYFGPGTRLTVL.

The CDR3 spells CASSYWEGARNSPLHF. The CDR3 DNA reads TGTGCCAGCAGTTACTGGGAGGGCGCCCGTAATTCACCCCTCCACTTT. The chain uses TRBV6-6 and TRBJ1-6; D remains ambiguous. Germline CDR1 MNHNY, CDR2 SVGAGI (reference sequence). The V end was cut by 1 base, the J end by 6 bases, with 13 bases between. The CDR3 covers 16 residues.

The chain employs TRBV20-1 and TRBJ2-2; 7 bases align to TRBD1. Germline V lookup: CDR1 DFQATT, CDR2 SNEGSKA (reference sequence). V was clipped by 6 bases and J by 7 bases; unmatched bases: 11. The CDR3 has 14 residues. CDR3 DNA sequence: TGCAGTGCGACCGGGATAGGGGGCAGCGGGGAGCTGTTTTTT. Translating it yields CSATGIGGSGELFF.

This clonotype was picked up many times. The chain couples TRBV12-3 or TRBV12-4 to TRBJ2-7, with D possibly called TRBD1 or TRBD2 (5 bases each). The CDR3 totals 13 residues. V shed 6 bases and J shed 4 bases, with 13 bases lying between them. The CDR3 loop reads CASRRDGPYEQYF. The DNA for the CDR3 is TGTGCCAGCAGACGGGACGGACCTTACGAGCAGTACTTC.